What follows are 5 T cell receptor beta chains derived from one specimen sequenced in a study of spatial heterogeneity in lung cancer. MiXCR was run by TCRdb on the 5' RACE reads, yielding one entry per CDR3 protein. This table has under 7,000 distinct CDR3 sequences, around 15% appearing once. Time point: sample taken at primary tumor resection. Study-level findings and limits: One measure, the expanded intratumoral alpha and beta TCR count, tracked tumor mutation counts.

These receptors' targets are unknown. Sequenced here: lung tumor tissue, sampled at surgery. All receptors come from a male donor with early-stage non-small cell lung cancer.

The CDR3 DNA is TGTGCCAGCAGCTTTGGACAGGGGAAATTGGAGACCCAGTACTTC. It codes for CASSFGQGKLETQYF. The chain employs TRBV11-2 and TRBJ2-5; 9 bases agree with TRBD1. With 3 bases clipped from V and 5 bases from J, the junction kept 7 bases outside the gene matches. The germline gives CDR1 SGHAT, CDR2 FQNNGV. The CDR3 loop spans 15 amino acids.

By share, this clonotype counts as medium-sized. The chain combines TRBV11-2 with TRBJ2-2; D is unresolved. Germline CDR1 SGHAT, CDR2 FQNNGV. V was clipped by 0 bases and J by 6 bases, with 11 bases between them. The CDR3 sequence is 15 residues long. This CDR3 reads CASSLDGTVAGELFF. DNA for the CDR3: TGTGCCAGCAGCTTAGATGGAACAGTCGCCGGGGAGCTGTTTTTT.

The J gene is TRBJ2-7, the V gene TRBV6-2 or TRBV6-3; D is unclear. Trimming left V 6 bases short and J 3 bases short, with 6 bases between. The CDR3 covers 11 residues. Germline V gene lookup returns CDR1 MNHEY and CDR2 SVGEGT. DNA of the CDR3: TGTGCCAGCAGCGATCGCTACGAGCAGTACTTC. Its protein product is CASSDRYEQYF.

This clonotype is medium-sized within its sample. The chain joins TRBV6-4 to TRBJ2-3; D gene ambiguous. The ends were cut back, 6 bases at V and 0 bases at J, with 10 bases in the middle. Germline V CDR1 and CDR2: MRHNA, SNTAGT. The CDR3 has 14 residues. CDR3 DNA sequence: TGTGCCAGCAGCCACCTGGGTAGCACAGATACGCAGTATTTT. Translating it yields CASSHLGSTDTQYF.

In nucleotides, the CDR3 is TGTGCCAGCACCCACCCTGTCCAGGACACCCCTTCGGGTGGCAACGTCCTGACTTTC. The encoded protein is CASTHPVQDTPSGGNVLTF. The chain has TRBV7-2 and TRBJ2-6; TRBD1 might be the D (5 bases). CDR1 is SGHTA and CDR2 is FQGNSA in the germline V gene. This CDR3 comprises 19 residues. V dropped 7 bases and J dropped 9 bases, with 31 bases sitting between them.